This TCR beta chain was recorded in a study of T cells after yellow fever vaccination. Study-wide results and limits: Compared with primary, the secondary response was weaker and peaked at day 5, not 15. In post-booster samples, most primary-vaccination clones reappeared (just under 97% CD4, 70% to 90% CD8).

About this clonotype: Its specificity is unknown.

Each CDR3 protein gets one entry after TCRdb re-called the 5' RACE reads with MiXCR. The sample shows roughly 150,000 distinct CDR3 sequences, over 7% of them seen only once. This receptor was taken from a man aged 25 to 40 who received the YFV17D yellow fever vaccine. Specimen: CD4+ T cells sorted from PBMCs, collected 5 days after the yellow fever booster vaccination.

This CDR3 reads CASSIGRLNEQFF. DNA of the CDR3: TGTGCCAGTAGTATAGGCCGGCTCAATGAGCAGTTCTTC. The chain uses TRBV19 and TRBJ2-1; no clear D. The CDR3 runs 13 residues. The V gene's germline CDR1 is LNHDA and CDR2 SQIVND (reference sequence). Trimming removed 1 base at V and 6 bases at J, with 7 bases between.